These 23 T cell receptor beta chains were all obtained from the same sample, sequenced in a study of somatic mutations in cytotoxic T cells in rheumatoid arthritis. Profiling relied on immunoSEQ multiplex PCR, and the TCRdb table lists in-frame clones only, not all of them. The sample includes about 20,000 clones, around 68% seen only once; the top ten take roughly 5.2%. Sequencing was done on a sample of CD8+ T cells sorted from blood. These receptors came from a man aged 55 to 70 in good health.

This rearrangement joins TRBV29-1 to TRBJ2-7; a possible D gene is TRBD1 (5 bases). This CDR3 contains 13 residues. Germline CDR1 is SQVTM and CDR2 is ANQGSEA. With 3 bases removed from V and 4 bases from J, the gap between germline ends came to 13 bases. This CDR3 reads CSVEAGSPYEQYF. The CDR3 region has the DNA TGCAGCGTTGAGGCAGGGTCGCCTTACGAGCAGTACTTC.

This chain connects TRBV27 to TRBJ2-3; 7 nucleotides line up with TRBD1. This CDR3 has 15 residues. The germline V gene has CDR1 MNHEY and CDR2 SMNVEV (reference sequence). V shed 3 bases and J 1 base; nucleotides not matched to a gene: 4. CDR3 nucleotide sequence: TGTGCCAGCAGTTTCCCCGGGACAGGCACAGATACGCAGTATTTT. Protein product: CASSFPGTGTDTQYF.

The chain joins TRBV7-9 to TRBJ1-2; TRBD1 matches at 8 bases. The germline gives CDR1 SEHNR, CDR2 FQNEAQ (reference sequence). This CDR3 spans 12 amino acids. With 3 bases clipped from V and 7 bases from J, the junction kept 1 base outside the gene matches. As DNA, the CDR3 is TGTGCCAGCAGCTTGGACAGGGCTGGCTACACCTTC. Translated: CASSLDRAGYTF.

CDR3 bases: TGCGCCAGCAGCCTTCCGGGACAGGGTTCCTACGAGCAGTACTTC. Amino acids: CASSLPGQGSYEQYF. The chain combines TRBV4-1 with TRBJ2-7; 9 bases agree with TRBD1. The CDR3 contains 15 residues. From germline, CDR1 is MGHRA and CDR2 YSYEKL. Trimming at V came to 4 bases and at J to 1 base, leaving 5 bases not matched to a gene.

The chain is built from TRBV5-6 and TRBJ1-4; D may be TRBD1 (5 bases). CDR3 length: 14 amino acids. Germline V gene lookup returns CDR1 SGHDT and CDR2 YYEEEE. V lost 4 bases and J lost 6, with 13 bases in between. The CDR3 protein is CASSQGLRDEKLFF. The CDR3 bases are TGTGCCAGCAGCCAGGGATTACGGGATGAAAAACTGTTTTTT.

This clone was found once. The CDR3 spells CASSARTGGNTEAFF. DNA for the CDR3: TGTGCCAGTAGTGCCCGGACAGGGGGCAACACTGAAGCTTTCTTT. This chain uses TRBV19 with TRBJ1-1; 11 bases agree with TRBD1. The CDR3 extends over 15 amino acids. The germline CDR1 and CDR2 sequences are LNHDA and SQIVND (reference sequence). V was clipped by 5 bases and J by 2 bases; unmatched bases: 4.

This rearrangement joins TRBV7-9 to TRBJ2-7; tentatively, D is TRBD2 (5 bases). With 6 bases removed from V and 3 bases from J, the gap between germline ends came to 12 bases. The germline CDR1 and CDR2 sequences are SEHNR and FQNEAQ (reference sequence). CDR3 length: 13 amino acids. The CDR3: CASRQRADYEQYF. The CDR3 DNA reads TGTGCCAGCAGGCAGAGGGCGGACTACGAGCAGTACTTC.

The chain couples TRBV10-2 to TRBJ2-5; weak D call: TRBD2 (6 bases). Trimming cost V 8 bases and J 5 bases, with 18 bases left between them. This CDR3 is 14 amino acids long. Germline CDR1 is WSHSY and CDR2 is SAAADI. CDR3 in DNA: TGCGCCAGCCAAGAGGAGGGATTTGATGAGACCCAGTACTTC. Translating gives CASQEEGFDETQYF.

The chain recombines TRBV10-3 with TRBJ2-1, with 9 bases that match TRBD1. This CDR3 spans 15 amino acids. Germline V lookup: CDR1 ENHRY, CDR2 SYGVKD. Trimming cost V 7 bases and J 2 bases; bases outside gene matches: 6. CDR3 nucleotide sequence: TGTGCCATCACCTCGGACAGGGGAGCCTACAATGAGCAGTTCTTC. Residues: CAITSDRGAYNEQFF.

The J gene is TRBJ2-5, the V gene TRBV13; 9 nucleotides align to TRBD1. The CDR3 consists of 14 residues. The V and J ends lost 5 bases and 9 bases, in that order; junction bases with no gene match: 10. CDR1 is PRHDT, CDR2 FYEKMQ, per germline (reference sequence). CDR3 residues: CASSAPGQGRAQYF. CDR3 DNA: TGTGCCAGCAGCGCTCCGGGACAGGGTAGGGCCCAGTACTTC. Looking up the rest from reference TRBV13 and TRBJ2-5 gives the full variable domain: AAGVIQSPRHLIKEKRETATLKCYPIPRHDTVYWYQQGPGQDPQFLISFYEKMQSDKGSIPDRFSAQQFSDYHSELNMSSLELGDSALYFCASSAPGQGRAQYFGPGTRLLVL.

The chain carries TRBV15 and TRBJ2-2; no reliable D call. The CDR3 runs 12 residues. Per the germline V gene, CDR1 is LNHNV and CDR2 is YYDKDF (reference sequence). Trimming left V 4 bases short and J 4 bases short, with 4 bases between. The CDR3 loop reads CATSIITGELFF. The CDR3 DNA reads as TGTGCCACCAGCATAATCACCGGGGAGCTGTTTTTT.

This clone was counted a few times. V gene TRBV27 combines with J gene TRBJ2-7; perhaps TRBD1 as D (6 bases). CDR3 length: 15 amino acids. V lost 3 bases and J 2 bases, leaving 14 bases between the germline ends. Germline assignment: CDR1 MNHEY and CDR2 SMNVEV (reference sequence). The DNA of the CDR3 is TGTGCCAGCAGTTTTCAACCGCAGGGGACCTACGAGCAGTACTTC. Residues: CASSFQPQGTYEQYF.

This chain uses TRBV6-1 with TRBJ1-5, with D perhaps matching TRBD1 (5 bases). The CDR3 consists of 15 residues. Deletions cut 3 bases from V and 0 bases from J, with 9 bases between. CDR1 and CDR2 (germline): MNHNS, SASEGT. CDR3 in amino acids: CASSETEYSNQPQHF. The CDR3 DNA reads TGTGCCAGCAGTGAGACAGAGTATAGCAATCAGCCCCAGCATTTT.

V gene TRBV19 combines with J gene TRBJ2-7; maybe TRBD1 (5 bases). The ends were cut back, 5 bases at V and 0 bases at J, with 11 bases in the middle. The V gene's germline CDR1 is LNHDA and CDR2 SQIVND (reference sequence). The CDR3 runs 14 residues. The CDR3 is CASSWGARSYEQYF. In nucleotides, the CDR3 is TGTGCCAGTAGTTGGGGCGCCCGCTCCTACGAGCAGTACTTC.

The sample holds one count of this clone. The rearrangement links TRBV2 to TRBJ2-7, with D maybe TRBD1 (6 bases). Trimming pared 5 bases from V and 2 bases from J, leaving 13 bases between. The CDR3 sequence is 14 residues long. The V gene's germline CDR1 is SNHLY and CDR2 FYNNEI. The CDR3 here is CASSPLTGPYEQYF. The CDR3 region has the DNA TGTGCCAGCAGTCCCTTGACAGGCCCCTACGAGCAGTACTTC.

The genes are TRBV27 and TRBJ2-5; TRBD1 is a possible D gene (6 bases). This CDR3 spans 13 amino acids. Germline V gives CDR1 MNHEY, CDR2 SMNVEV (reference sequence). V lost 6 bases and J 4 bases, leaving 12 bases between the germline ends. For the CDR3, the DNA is TGTGCCAGCAGCAGGGGACCTGGAGAGACCCAGTACTTC. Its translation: CASSRGPGETQYF.

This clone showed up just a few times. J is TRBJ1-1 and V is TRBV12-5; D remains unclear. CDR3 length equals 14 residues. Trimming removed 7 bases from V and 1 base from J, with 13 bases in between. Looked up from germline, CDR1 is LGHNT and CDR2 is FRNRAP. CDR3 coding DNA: TGTGCTAGTGCTGACGGGCGGGCGAACACTGAAGCTTTCTTT. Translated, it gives CASADGRANTEAFF.

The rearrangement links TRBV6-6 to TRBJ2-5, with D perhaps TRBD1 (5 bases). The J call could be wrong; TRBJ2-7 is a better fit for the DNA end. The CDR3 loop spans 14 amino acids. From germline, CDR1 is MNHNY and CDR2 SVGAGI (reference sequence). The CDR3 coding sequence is TGTGCCAGCACCCCGCGACAGCCTTCCTACGAGCAGTACTTC. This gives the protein CASTPRQPSYEQYF.

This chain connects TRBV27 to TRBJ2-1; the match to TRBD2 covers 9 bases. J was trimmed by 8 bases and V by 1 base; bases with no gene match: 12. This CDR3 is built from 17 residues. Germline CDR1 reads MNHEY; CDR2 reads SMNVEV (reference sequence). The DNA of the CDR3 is TGTGCCAGCAGTTTATTGCCGGGACTAGCCGGTTCGCATGAGCAGTTCTTC. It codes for CASSLLPGLAGSHEQFF.

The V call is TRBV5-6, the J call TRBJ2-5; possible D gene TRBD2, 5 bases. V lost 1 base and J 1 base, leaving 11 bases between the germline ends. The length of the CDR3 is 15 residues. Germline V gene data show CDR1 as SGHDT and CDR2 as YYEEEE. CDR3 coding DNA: TGTGCCAGCAGCTTGTACCGGGGTAGCCAAGAGACCCAGTACTTC. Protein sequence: CASSLYRGSQETQYF.

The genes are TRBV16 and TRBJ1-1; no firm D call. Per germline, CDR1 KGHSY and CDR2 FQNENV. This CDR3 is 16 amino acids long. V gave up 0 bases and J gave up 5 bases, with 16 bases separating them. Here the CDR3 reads CASSQSSAPGRTEAFF. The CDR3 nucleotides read TGTGCCAGCAGCCAATCTTCCGCCCCGGGAAGGACTGAAGCTTTCTTT.

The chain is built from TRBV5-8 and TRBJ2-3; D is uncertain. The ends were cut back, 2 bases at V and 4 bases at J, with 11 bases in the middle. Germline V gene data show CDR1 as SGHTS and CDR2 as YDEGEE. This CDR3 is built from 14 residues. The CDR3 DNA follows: TGTGCCAGCAGCTTTTCAGAATTCGCAGATACGCAGTATTTT. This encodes CASSFSEFADTQYF.

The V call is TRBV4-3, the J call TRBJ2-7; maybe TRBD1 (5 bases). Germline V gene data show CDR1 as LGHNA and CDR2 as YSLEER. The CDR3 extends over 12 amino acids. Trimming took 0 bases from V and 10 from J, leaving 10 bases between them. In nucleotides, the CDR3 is TGCGCCAGCAGCCAAGATCTGGACACCCAGTACTTC. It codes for CASSQDLDTQYF.